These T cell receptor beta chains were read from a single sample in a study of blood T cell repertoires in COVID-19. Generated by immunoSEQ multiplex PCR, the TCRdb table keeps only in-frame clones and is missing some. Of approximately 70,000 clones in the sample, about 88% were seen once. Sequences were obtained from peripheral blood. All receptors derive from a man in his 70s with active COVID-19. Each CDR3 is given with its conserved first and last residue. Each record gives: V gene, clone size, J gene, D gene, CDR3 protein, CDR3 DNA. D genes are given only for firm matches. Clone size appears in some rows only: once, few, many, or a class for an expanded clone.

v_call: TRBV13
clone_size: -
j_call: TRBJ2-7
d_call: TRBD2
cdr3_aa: CASSLGGSGTGRAYEQYF
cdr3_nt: TGTGCCAGCAGCTTAGGGGGTAGCGGGACCGGTAGGGCCTACGAGCAGTACTTC

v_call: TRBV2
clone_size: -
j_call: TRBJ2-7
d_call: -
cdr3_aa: CASSEEGGWYATYEQYF
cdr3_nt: TGTGCCAGCAGTGAAGAGGGGGGGTGGTACGCCACCTACGAGCAGTACTTC

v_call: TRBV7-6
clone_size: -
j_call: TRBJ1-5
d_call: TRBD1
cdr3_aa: CASSLDRGLSNQPQHF
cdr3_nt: TGTGCCAGCAGCTTAGACAGGGGACTGAGCAATCAGCCCCAGCATTTT

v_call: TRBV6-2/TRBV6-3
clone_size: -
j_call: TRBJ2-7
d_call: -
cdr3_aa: CASSYPRPVRGYEQYF
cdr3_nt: TGTGCCAGCAGTTACCCCCGCCCGGTTAGGGGCTACGAGCAGTACTTC

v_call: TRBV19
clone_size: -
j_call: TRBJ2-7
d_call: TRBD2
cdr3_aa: CATSLAGRYEQYF
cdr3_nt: TGTGCCACCTCATTAGCGGGACGCTACGAGCAGTACTTC

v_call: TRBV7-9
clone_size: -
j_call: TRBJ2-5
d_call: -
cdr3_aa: CASSFLLKRGSPSETQYF
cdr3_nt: TGTGCCAGCAGCTTCCTCCTCAAAAGGGGATCACCCAGCGAGACCCAGTACTTC

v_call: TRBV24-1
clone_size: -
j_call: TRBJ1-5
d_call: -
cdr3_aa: CATSDPRGNQPQHF
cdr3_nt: TGTGCCACCAGTGACCCCAGGGGCAATCAGCCCCAGCATTTT

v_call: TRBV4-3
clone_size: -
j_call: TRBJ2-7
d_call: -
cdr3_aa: CASSQTRQSYEQYF
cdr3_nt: TGCGCCAGCAGCCAAACCCGACAGAGCTACGAGCAGTACTTC

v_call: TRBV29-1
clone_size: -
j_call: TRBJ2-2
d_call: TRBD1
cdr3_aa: CSAKLGTGSTGELFF
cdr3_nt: TGCAGCGCTAAGCTCGGGACAGGGTCCACCGGGGAGCTGTTTTTT

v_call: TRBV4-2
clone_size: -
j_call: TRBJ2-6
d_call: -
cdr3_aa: CASSQVPTGANVLTF
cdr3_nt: TGTGCCAGCAGCCAAGTTCCCACTGGGGCCAACGTCCTGACTTTC

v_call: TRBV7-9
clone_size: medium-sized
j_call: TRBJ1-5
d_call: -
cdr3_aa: CASSLTTREGLNQPQHF
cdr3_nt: TGTGCCAGCAGCTTAACCACCCGGGAGGGGCTCAATCAGCCCCAGCATTTT

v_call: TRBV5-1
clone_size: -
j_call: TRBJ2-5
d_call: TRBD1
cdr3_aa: CASSLQPGGAGETQYF
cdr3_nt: TGCGCCAGCAGCTTACAACCAGGGGGCGCGGGGGAGACCCAGTACTTC

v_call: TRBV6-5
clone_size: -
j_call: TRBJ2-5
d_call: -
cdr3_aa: CASTPRGALQETQYF
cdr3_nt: TGTGCCAGCACCCCCAGGGGGGCCTTGCAAGAGACCCAGTACTTC

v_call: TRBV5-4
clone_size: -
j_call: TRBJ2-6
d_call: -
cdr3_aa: CASSLARRSGANVLTF
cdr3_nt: TGTGCCAGCAGCTTGGCCCGCAGGTCTGGGGCCAACGTCCTGACTTTC

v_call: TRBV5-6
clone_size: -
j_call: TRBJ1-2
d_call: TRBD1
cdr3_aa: CASSSAGTAYGYTF
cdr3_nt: TGTGCCAGCAGCTCAGCCGGGACAGCCTATGGCTACACCTTC

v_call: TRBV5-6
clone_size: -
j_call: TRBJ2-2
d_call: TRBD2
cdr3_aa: CASSLPLADGSGELFF
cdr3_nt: TGTGCCAGCAGCTTGCCCCTAGCGGACGGGTCCGGGGAGCTGTTTTTT

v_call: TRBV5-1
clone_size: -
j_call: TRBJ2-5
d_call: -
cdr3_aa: CASSGPGAPETQYF
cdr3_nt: TGCGCCAGCAGCGGCCCAGGGGCCCCCGAGACCCAGTACTTC

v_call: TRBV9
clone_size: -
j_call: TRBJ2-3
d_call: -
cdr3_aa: CASSPRAAHTDTQYF
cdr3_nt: TGTGCCAGCAGCCCCCGCGCGGCCCACACAGATACGCAGTATTTT

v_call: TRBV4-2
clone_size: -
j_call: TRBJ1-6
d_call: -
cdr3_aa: CASSQAGGGNSPLHF
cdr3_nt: TGTGCCAGCAGCCAGGCCGGGGGGGGTAATTCACCCCTCCACTTT

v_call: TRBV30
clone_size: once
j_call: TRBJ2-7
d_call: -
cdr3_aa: CAWSVWAGRPPGEQYF
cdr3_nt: TGTGCCTGGAGTGTTTGGGCAGGTAGGCCCCCAGGGGAGCAGTACTTC

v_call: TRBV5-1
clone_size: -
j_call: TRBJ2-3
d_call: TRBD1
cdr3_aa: CASSRGQGTVATDTQYF
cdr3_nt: TGCGCCAGCAGCCGGGGACAGGGGACCGTAGCCACAGATACGCAGTATTTT

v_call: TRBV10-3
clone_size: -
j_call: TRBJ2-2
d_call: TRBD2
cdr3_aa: CAISESGLAAGELFF
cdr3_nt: TGTGCCATCAGTGAGTCGGGACTAGCGGCCGGGGAGCTGTTTTTT

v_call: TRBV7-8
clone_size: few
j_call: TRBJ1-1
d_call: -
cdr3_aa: CASSLRGALNTEAFF
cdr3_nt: TGTGCCAGCAGCCTCCGGGGGGCCCTGAACACTGAAGCTTTCTTT

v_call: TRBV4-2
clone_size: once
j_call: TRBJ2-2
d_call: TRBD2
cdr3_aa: CASSQEAGVGNTGELFF
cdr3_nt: TGTGCCAGCAGCCAAGAAGCGGGAGTTGGGAACACCGGGGAGCTGTTTTTT

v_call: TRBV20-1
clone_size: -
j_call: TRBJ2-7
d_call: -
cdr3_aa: CSATPGAEQYF
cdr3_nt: TGCAGTGCCACCCCCGGTGCCGAGCAGTACTTC

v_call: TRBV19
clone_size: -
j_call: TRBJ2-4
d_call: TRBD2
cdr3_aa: CASSMTSGTKNIQYF
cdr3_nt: TGTGCCAGTAGTATGACTAGCGGAACCAAAAACATTCAGTACTTC

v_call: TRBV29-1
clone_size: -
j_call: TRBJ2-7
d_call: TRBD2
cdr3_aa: CSVAKPSGSALYEQYF
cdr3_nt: TGCAGCGTTGCCAAACCAAGCGGGAGCGCCCTCTACGAGCAGTACTTC

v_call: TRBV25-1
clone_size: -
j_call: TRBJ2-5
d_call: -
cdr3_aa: CASSEWGQGPFETQYF
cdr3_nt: TGTGCCAGCAGTGAATGGGGACAAGGGCCCTTCGAGACCCAGTACTTC

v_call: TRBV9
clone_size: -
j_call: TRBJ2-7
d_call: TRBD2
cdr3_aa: CASSALAGGGDEQYF
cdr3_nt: TGTGCCAGCAGCGCCCTAGCGGGAGGGGGGGACGAGCAGTACTTC

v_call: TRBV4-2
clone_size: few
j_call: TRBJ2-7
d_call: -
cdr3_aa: CASSQDPSTGHEQYF
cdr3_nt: TGTGCCAGCAGCCAAGATCCCTCGACAGGCCACGAGCAGTACTTC

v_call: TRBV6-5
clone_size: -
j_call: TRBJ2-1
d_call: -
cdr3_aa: CASTRDSSRNEQFF
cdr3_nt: TGTGCCAGCACTCGGGACTCCTCACGGAATGAGCAGTTCTTC

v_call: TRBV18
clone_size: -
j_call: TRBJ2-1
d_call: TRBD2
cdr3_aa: CASSLGGSGSLSYNEQFF
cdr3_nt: TGTGCCAGCTCACTAGGGGGGAGCGGGAGTTTATCCTACAATGAGCAGTTCTTC

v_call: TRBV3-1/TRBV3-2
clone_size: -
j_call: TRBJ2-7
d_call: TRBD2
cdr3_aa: CASSPGGYEQYF
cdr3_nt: TGTGCCAGCAGCCCGGGGGGTTACGAGCAGTACTTC

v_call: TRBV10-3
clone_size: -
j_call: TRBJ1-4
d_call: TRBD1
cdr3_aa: CAISVTGQGGVESGKLFF
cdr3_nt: TGTGCCATCAGTGTCACAGGACAGGGGGGTGTCGAATCAGGAAAACTGTTTTTT

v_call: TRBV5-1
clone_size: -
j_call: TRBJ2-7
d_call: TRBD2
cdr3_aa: CASSLVASGPYEQYF
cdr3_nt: TGCGCCAGCAGCTTGGTTGCTAGCGGACCCTACGAGCAGTACTTC

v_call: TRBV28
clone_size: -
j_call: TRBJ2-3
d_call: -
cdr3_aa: CASSFPAGGTQYF
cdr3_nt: TGTGCCAGCAGTTTCCCCGCCGGGGGTACGCAGTATTTT

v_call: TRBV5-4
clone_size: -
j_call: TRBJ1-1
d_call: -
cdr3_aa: CASSFSRGGTEAFF
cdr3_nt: TGTGCCAGCAGCTTCAGCAGAGGGGGCACTGAAGCTTTCTTT

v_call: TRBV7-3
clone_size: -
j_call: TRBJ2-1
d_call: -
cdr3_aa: CASSPGQRDIGNEQFF
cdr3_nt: TGTGCCAGCAGCCCGGGACAAAGGGATATCGGCAATGAGCAGTTCTTC

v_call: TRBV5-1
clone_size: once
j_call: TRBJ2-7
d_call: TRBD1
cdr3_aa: CASSFGFPTGRQGSSYEQYF
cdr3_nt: TGCGCCAGCAGCTTTGGTTTCCCGACAGGGAGACAGGGCAGCTCCTACGAGCAGTACTTC

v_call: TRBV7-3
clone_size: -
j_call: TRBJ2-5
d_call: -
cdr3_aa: CASSPQGNPGETQYF
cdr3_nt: TGTGCCAGCAGCCCCCAGGGTAACCCGGGAGAGACCCAGTACTTC

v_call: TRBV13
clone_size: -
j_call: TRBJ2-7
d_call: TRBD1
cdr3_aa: CASSLVRDRAHEQYF
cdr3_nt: TGTGCCAGCAGCTTGGTTCGGGACAGGGCACACGAGCAGTACTTC

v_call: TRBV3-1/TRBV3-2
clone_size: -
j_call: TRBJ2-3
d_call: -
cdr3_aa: CASSQVAHPSTDTQYF
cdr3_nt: TGTGCCAGCAGCCAAGTGGCACATCCTAGCACAGATACGCAGTATTTT

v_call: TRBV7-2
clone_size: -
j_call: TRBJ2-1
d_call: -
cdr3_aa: CASSGTTSHNEQFF
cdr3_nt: TGTGCCAGCAGCGGGACAACATCCCACAATGAGCAGTTCTTC

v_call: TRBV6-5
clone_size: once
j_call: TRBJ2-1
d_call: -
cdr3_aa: CASSPRPGTGNEQFF
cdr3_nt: TGTGCCAGCAGTCCCCGCCCCGGGACTGGGAATGAGCAGTTCTTC

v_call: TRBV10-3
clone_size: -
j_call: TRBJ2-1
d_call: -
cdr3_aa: CAINPDEVGNEQFF
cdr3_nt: TGTGCCATCAACCCCGACGAGGTGGGCAATGAGCAGTTCTTC

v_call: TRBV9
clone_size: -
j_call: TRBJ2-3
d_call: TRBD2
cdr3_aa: CASSRTSGASGRADTQYF
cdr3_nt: TGTGCCAGCAGCAGGACCAGTGGGGCTAGCGGGAGGGCAGATACGCAGTATTTT